This passage covers 32 T cell receptor beta chains from one sample sequenced in a study of blood T cell repertoires in COVID-19. TCRdb's table, derived via immunoSEQ multiplex PCR, lists solely in-frame clones and lacks some. The sample has over 100,000 clones; about 87% are singletons. Sequencing was performed on peripheral blood. These receptors were collected from a human donor in a cohort sampled during active COVID-19.

The chain employs TRBV25-1 and TRBJ1-6; no clear D. The CDR3 consists of 14 residues. Germline assignment: CDR1 MGHDK and CDR2 SYGVNS. V dropped 3 bases and J dropped 7 bases, with 10 bases sitting between them. The CDR3 reads CASSDRVANSPLHF. CDR3 nucleotides: TGTGCCAGCAGTGATCGGGTGGCAAATTCACCCCTCCACTTT.

The rearrangement joins TRBV4-3 to TRBJ2-6, with D possibly matching TRBD1 (6 bases). The V and J ends lost 0 bases and 4 bases respectively, with 19 bases between them. The CDR3 totals 19 residues. The V gene's germline CDR1 is LGHNA and CDR2 YSLEER. CDR3 DNA sequence: TGCGCCAGCAGCCAAGATGATTCTTGGTCAGGGGTCGGGGCCAACGTCCTGACTTTC. It is translated as CASSQDDSWSGVGANVLTF.

This clone came up a few times. The gene calls are TRBV3-1 (or the pseudogene TRBV3-2) and TRBJ1-5; a weak D match, TRBD1 (6 bases). CDR3 length: 14 residues. Germline loops: CDR1 LGHDT, CDR2 YNNKEL (reference sequence). Trimming removed 4 bases from V and 4 bases from J, with 11 bases in between. This CDR3 reads CASSPRRGNQPQHF. The CDR3 DNA sequence: TGTGCCAGCAGCCCCCGCAGGGGAAATCAGCCCCAGCATTTT.

This clone was seen a single time. The chain couples TRBV5-1 to TRBJ2-3, with TRBD2 identical over 7 bases. The CDR3 is 15 residues long. The trim removed 2 bases at V and 1 base at J, leaving 4 bases unmatched. In germline, CDR1 is SGHRS, CDR2 YFSETQ. The CDR3 DNA follows: TGCGCCAGCAGCTTCGGGCTAGCGGGCACAGATACGCAGTATTTT. It codes for CASSFGLAGTDTQYF.

The V call is TRBV2, the J call TRBJ2-2; TRBD2 is a possible D gene (6 bases). Trimming removed 3 bases at V and 5 bases at J, with 7 bases between. This CDR3 has 13 amino acids. CDR1 SNHLY and CDR2 FYNNEI come from the germline V gene. The CDR3 bases are TGTGCCAGCAGTGAGGAGGGGACCGGGGAGCTGTTTTTT. This translates into CASSEEGTGELFF.

V and J are TRBV27 and TRBJ2-1; 9 nucleotides match TRBD2. In germline, CDR1 is MNHEY, CDR2 SMNVEV (reference sequence). The trim removed 5 bases at V and 4 bases at J, leaving 9 bases unmatched. This CDR3 has 16 residues. The CDR3 nucleotides are TGTGCCAGCAGTCCACCGCGGGGGGGGGATTACAATGAGCAGTTCTTC. This encodes CASSPPRGGDYNEQFF.

This chain uses TRBV6-6 with TRBJ1-5; 8 bases match TRBD1. The V and J ends lost 6 bases and 7 bases, in that order; junction bases with no gene match: 11. The CDR3 runs 15 residues. The germline CDR1 and CDR2 sequences are MNHNY and SVGAGI (reference sequence). CDR3 sequence: CASSYQGQGGQPQHF. CDR3 DNA: TGTGCCAGCAGCTACCAAGGACAGGGTGGGCAGCCCCAGCATTTT.

V is TRBV11-2 and J is TRBJ2-1; 7 nucleotides line up with TRBD2. Germline CDR1 SGHAT, CDR2 FQNNGV. The CDR3 contains 17 residues. Losses at the gene ends were 2 bases for V and 8 bases for J; bases not matched to a gene: 15. In nucleotides, the CDR3 is TGTGCCAGCAGCTTATCACGAAGACTAGCCTCTAGCTATGAGCAGTTCTTC. Amino acid sequence: CASSLSRRLASSYEQFF.

A single count supports this clone. This chain links TRBV3-1 (or the pseudogene TRBV3-2) with TRBJ1-2; no firm D call. The ends were cut back, 2 bases at V and 8 bases at J, with 12 bases in the middle. The CDR3 spans 13 residues. Germline V gene lookup returns CDR1 LGHDT and CDR2 YNNKEL (reference sequence). CDR3 bases: TGTGCCAGCAGCCAAACCCTCCGGCGGGGCTACACCTTC. Amino acids: CASSQTLRRGYTF.

This chain links TRBV3-1 (or the pseudogene TRBV3-2) with TRBJ2-3; 9 bases line up with TRBD2. The V and J ends lost 0 bases and 3 bases, in that order; junction bases with no gene match: 7. The V gene's germline CDR1 is LGHDT and CDR2 YNNKEL (reference sequence). This CDR3 is 17 amino acids long. The DNA of the CDR3 is TGTGCCAGCAGCCAAGAAAGGGCGGGAGGGGGTACAGATACGCAGTATTTT. Translated: CASSQERAGGGTDTQYF.

CDR3 loop: CASSHRGAQPQHF. The CDR3 DNA sequence: TGTGCCAGCAGTCACAGGGGAGCGCAGCCCCAGCATTTT. The gene calls are TRBV12-3 or TRBV12-4 and TRBJ1-5; 7 nucleotides match TRBD1. The V segment lost 5 bases and the J segment 7 bases; nucleotides outside the gene matches: 5. CDR3 length equals 13 residues.

The chain couples TRBV7-2 to TRBJ2-3; a weak D match, TRBD2 (5 bases). Trimming took 1 base from V and 9 from J, leaving 11 bases between them. The CDR3 is 13 amino acids. In germline, CDR1 is SGHTA, CDR2 FQGNSA. Written as DNA, the CDR3 is TGTGCCAGCAGCTTAGATTCGACGGGGACGCAGTATTTT. This sequence encodes CASSLDSTGTQYF.

Note on this clone: Other DNA sequences in the same sample also yield this CDR3. The chain employs TRBV5-1 and TRBJ2-1, with 7 bases matching TRBD2. The CDR3 extends over 16 amino acids. CDR1 and CDR2 (germline): SGHRS, YFSETQ. V gave up 1 base and J gave up 0 bases; unmatched junction bases: 4. The CDR3: CASSLFAGDSYNEQFF. The CDR3 nucleotides are TGCGCCAGCAGCTTGTTTGCGGGAGACTCCTACAATGAGCAGTTCTTC.

This chain links TRBV7-3 with TRBJ2-7; 9 positions match TRBD2. The V gene's germline CDR1 is SGHTA and CDR2 FQGTGA. V shed 0 bases, J shed 7 bases, and the junction held 4 bases outside the gene matches. The CDR3 spans 14 residues. The CDR3 protein is CASSLTVSGGEQYF. Written as DNA, the CDR3 is TGTGCCAGCAGCTTAACGGTTAGCGGGGGAGAGCAGTACTTC.

The chain joins TRBV6-5 to TRBJ2-7, with TRBD2 matching 7 bases. Looked up from germline, CDR1 is MNHEY and CDR2 is SVGAGI. CDR3 size: 15 residues. After removal of 2 bases from V and 2 bases from J, the junction contained 6 bases not matched to a gene. The DNA for the CDR3 is TGTGCCAGCAGTTACGCGGGCGGGAGTCCCTACGAGCAGTACTTC. Protein: CASSYAGGSPYEQYF.

The chain links TRBV27 to TRBJ2-3, with 11 bases identical to TRBD2. Germline V gives CDR1 MNHEY, CDR2 SMNVEV (reference sequence). V lost 3 bases to trimming and J lost 4 bases; unmatched junction nucleotides: 3. The CDR3 covers 15 residues. CDR3 amino acids: CASSFSGRGPDTQYF. The CDR3 DNA reads TGTGCCAGCAGTTTTAGCGGGAGGGGCCCAGATACGCAGTATTTT.

The genes are TRBV7-2 and TRBJ2-1; D uncertain. V gave up 8 bases and J gave up 5 bases, with 16 bases separating them. This CDR3 region has 14 residues. The germline CDR1 and CDR2 sequences are SGHTA and FQGNSA. The CDR3 DNA is TGTGCCAGCTCCAAGCGTAGAGCGAACAATGAGCAGTTCTTC. Translated: CASSKRRANNEQFF.

The chain couples TRBV3-1 (or the pseudogene TRBV3-2) to TRBJ2-7; TRBD1 matches at 7 bases. There are 15 residues in the CDR3. Trimming at V came to 1 base and at J to 6 bases, leaving 9 bases not matched to a gene. The germline gives CDR1 LGHDT, CDR2 YNNKEL (reference sequence). The CDR3 loop is CASSQGTGGPLEQYF. In DNA, the CDR3 is TGTGCCAGCAGCCAAGGGACAGGCGGCCCCCTCGAGCAGTACTTC.

This clone was counted between two and nine times. The chain uses TRBV7-2 and TRBJ1-6; tentatively, D is TRBD1 (5 bases). Germline CDR1 SGHTA, CDR2 FQGNSA. Trimming cost V 2 bases and J 5 bases, with 13 bases left between them. CDR3 length: 16 amino acids. The CDR3 region has the DNA TGTGCCAGCAGCTTACGCGTCGGGGGTGATAATTCACCCCTCCACTTT. Translated: CASSLRVGGDNSPLHF.

V usage is TRBV20-1 and J usage is TRBJ2-5; D not resolved. Trimming removed 6 bases from V and 1 base from J, with 6 bases in between. The CDR3 is 11 residues long. Germline assignment: CDR1 DFQATT and CDR2 SNEGSKA (reference sequence). Here the CDR3 reads CSAVSQETQYF. For the CDR3, the DNA is TGCAGTGCCGTTTCCCAAGAGACCCAGTACTTC.

This rearrangement joins TRBV28 to TRBJ1-2, with D possibly matching TRBD1 (6 bases). Trimming stripped 1 base from V and 2 bases from J, with 8 bases between. CDR3 size: 14 residues. Looked up from germline, CDR1 is MDHEN and CDR2 is SYDVKM. As DNA, the CDR3 is TGTGCCAGCAGTTTATTGGGGGCGAACTATGGCTACACCTTC. This sequence encodes CASSLLGANYGYTF.

The chain joins TRBV3-1 (or the pseudogene TRBV3-2) to TRBJ2-2; TRBD2 matches at 10 bases. This CDR3 has 19 amino acids. Trimming removed 2 bases from V and 6 bases from J; junction bases left unmatched: 15. The germline gives CDR1 LGHDT, CDR2 YNNKEL (reference sequence). The CDR3 spells CASSQLVMGTSVFSGELFF. CDR3 coding DNA: TGTGCCAGCAGCCAATTGGTCATGGGGACTAGCGTTTTTTCCGGGGAGCTGTTTTTT.

This rearrangement joins TRBV3-1 (or the pseudogene TRBV3-2) to TRBJ1-6, with D possibly matching TRBD1 (6 bases). The germline V gene encodes CDR1 LGHDT and CDR2 YNNKEL (reference sequence). This CDR3 contains 13 residues. Trimming shortened V by 4 bases and J by 9 bases, and 10 bases separated the two germline ends. CDR3 nucleotide sequence: TGTGCCAGCAGCCCTAGGGGGTTTTCACCCCTCCACTTT. This codes for CASSPRGFSPLHF.

V usage is TRBV24-1 and J usage is TRBJ2-4, with TRBD2 matching 14 bases. V lost 4 bases to trimming and J lost 7 bases; unmatched junction nucleotides: 5. The CDR3 is 16 amino acids. CDR1 is KGHDR, CDR2 SFDVKD, per germline. Here the CDR3 DNA reads TGTGCCACCAGTGACCCGACTAGCGGGGGGGACAACATTCAGTACTTC. It codes for CATSDPTSGGDNIQYF.

The J gene is TRBJ1-1, the V gene TRBV5-1; D is ambiguous. The CDR3 is 15 residues long. The V gene's germline CDR1 is SGHRS and CDR2 YFSETQ. The V end was cut by 0 bases, the J end by 0 bases, with 9 bases between. The CDR3 region has the DNA TGCGCCAGCAGCTTGGAGAGGCAGTTGAACACTGAAGCTTTCTTT. The encoded protein is CASSLERQLNTEAFF.

This clone was counted only a few times. The CDR3, as DNA: TGTGCCAGCAGCTTAGCCATCCAGGGGTTTGGCTACACCTTC. It encodes CASSLAIQGFGYTF. The chain joins TRBV7-2 to TRBJ1-2, with D possibly matching TRBD1 (6 bases). Germline V gene sequence: CDR1 SGHTA, CDR2 FQGNSA. V was clipped by 0 bases and J by 7 bases, with 12 bases between them. This CDR3 region has 14 residues.

CDR3: CSARASGEQFF. CDR3 in DNA: TGCAGTGCTAGAGCTAGCGGGGAGCAGTTCTTC. The chain combines TRBV20-1 with TRBJ2-1; 8 bases match TRBD2. CDR1 is DFQATT and CDR2 is SNEGSKA in the germline V gene (reference sequence). Germline trimming cut 1 base from V and 10 bases from J; bases unmatched to any gene: 0. This CDR3 contains 11 residues.

The chain recombines TRBV7-8 with TRBJ1-1; 8 bases are a match to TRBD1. V lost 6 bases to trimming and J lost 8 bases; unmatched junction nucleotides: 8. The CDR3 has 13 amino acids. Germline-derived CDR1 and CDR2 are SGHVS and FQNEAQ. The CDR3 reads CASSHVRDREAFF. The CDR3, as DNA: TGTGCCAGCAGTCACGTCCGGGACAGGGAAGCTTTCTTT.

The chain carries TRBV3-1 (or the pseudogene TRBV3-2) and TRBJ2-7; D possibly corresponds to TRBD1 (6 bases). CDR1 is LGHDT and CDR2 is YNNKEL in the germline V gene (reference sequence). The CDR3 runs to 15 residues. Deletions cut 1 base from V and 0 bases from J, with 10 bases between. CDR3 DNA sequence: TGTGCCAGCAGCCAAGCCCAGGGGAGCTCCTACGAGCAGTACTTC. Residues: CASSQAQGSSYEQYF.

CDR3 nucleotides: TGTGCCAGTAGTATGGGTCAGGGGGCCTACGAGCAGTACTTC. As protein: CASSMGQGAYEQYF. The chain uses TRBV19 and TRBJ2-7, with 7 bases that match TRBD1. V was clipped by 3 bases and J by 2 bases; unmatched bases: 4. Germline loops: CDR1 LNHDA, CDR2 SQIVND (reference sequence). The CDR3 is 14 amino acids.

The gene calls are TRBV18 and TRBJ1-3; 7 bases match TRBD1. The germline V gene encodes CDR1 KGHSH and CDR2 LQKENI. V was pared by 3 bases and J by 0 bases, with 5 bases of the junction left unmatched. This CDR3 contains 16 residues. In nucleotides, the CDR3 is TGTGCCAGCTCACCTCTTGGACAGGTCTCTGGAAACACCATATATTTT. It translates to CASSPLGQVSGNTIYF.

The rearrangement links TRBV11-2 to TRBJ2-5; 9 bases align to TRBD2. Trimming at V came to 4 bases and at J to 2 bases, leaving 5 bases not matched to a gene. The CDR3 has 15 amino acids. CDR1 is SGHAT and CDR2 is FQNNGV in the germline V gene. The CDR3 is CASSSRLAAQETQYF. CDR3 coding DNA: TGTGCCAGCAGCTCCCGACTAGCGGCTCAAGAGACCCAGTACTTC.